One and the same sample provided the 24 T cell receptor beta chains below, sequenced in a study of blood T cell repertoires in COVID-19. The method was immunoSEQ multiplex PCR; TCRdb's version includes in-frame clones alone and lacks a portion of them. The table lists around 150,000 clones, roughly 84% of them singletons. The sample taken for sequencing was peripheral blood. The receptors derive from a woman aged 50 to 65 in a cohort sampled during active or convalescent COVID-19.

V is TRBV12-3 or TRBV12-4 and J is TRBJ1-1; TRBD1 matches at 9 bases. The V and J ends lost 5 bases and 9 bases, in that order; junction bases with no gene match: 7. This CDR3 region has 13 residues. CDR3 sequence (DNA): TGTGCCAGCAGTCTTACAGGGGGCCTTCAAGCTTTCTTT. Its protein product is CASSLTGGLQAFF.

The rearrangement links TRBV4-1 to TRBJ1-1; D is uncertain. The CDR3 is made up of 15 amino acids. Germline CDR1 and CDR2: MGHRA and YSYEKL. V was clipped by 2 bases and J by 3 bases, with 13 bases between them. The CDR3 nucleotides read TGCGCCAGCAGCCAAACACAACCTGGAGACACTGAAGCTTTCTTT. Translating it yields CASSQTQPGDTEAFF.

The chain couples TRBV27 to TRBJ1-1; no definite D call. The germline V gene encodes CDR1 MNHEY and CDR2 SMNVEV (reference sequence). V was cut by 8 bases and J by 0 bases, with 16 bases left in between. The CDR3 sequence is 15 residues long. CDR3 region: CASLSYLGMNTEAFF. CDR3 DNA sequence: TGTGCCAGCTTATCATACCTAGGCATGAACACTGAAGCTTTCTTT.

The chain employs TRBV18 and TRBJ1-3, with TRBD1 matching over 8 bases. The trim removed 3 bases at V and 2 bases at J, leaving 3 bases unmatched. The CDR3 has 15 amino acids. In germline, CDR1 is KGHSH, CDR2 LQKENI. CDR3 bases: TGTGCCAGCTCACCTCAGGGGGCCACTGGAAACACCATATATTTT. It is translated as CASSPQGATGNTIYF.

The table lists this clone with a count of one. The chain is built from TRBV3-1 (or the pseudogene TRBV3-2) and TRBJ1-2; D gene ambiguous. V shed 1 base and J shed 3 bases, with 6 bases lying between them. This CDR3 is built from 13 residues. Germline CDR1 and CDR2: LGHDT and YNNKEL (reference sequence). CDR3 nucleotides: TGTGCCAGCAGCCAAGGAGTTGACTATGGCTACACCTTC. This translates into CASSQGVDYGYTF.

The V and J genes are TRBV9 and TRBJ2-3; perhaps TRBD2 as D (6 bases). Trimming left V 4 bases short and J 1 base short, with 16 bases between. CDR3 length: 16 amino acids. Germline-derived CDR1 and CDR2 are SGDLS and YYNGEE. Here the CDR3 reads CASSPEVGGGTDTQYF. In DNA form, the CDR3 reads TGTGCCAGCAGCCCAGAGGTAGGCGGGGGCACAGATACGCAGTATTTT.

The sample holds one count of this clone. The V gene is TRBV3-1 (or the pseudogene TRBV3-2), the J gene TRBJ1-1; D not certain. Germline V lookup: CDR1 LGHDT, CDR2 YNNKEL (reference sequence). V dropped 1 base and J dropped 1 base, with 10 bases sitting between them. CDR3 length equals 15 residues. CDR3 amino acids: CASSQAPGGNTEAFF. Written as DNA, the CDR3 is TGTGCCAGCAGCCAAGCCCCCGGAGGGAACACTGAAGCTTTCTTT.

The chain links TRBV7-9 to TRBJ1-1, with 7 bases matching TRBD1. The CDR3 is 15 residues long. Per germline, CDR1 SEHNR and CDR2 FQNEAQ (reference sequence). With V trimmed by 5 bases and J by 2 bases, 8 bases remained unmatched. CDR3 region: CASSPPNRGNTEAFF. The CDR3, as DNA: TGTGCCAGCAGCCCCCCAAACAGGGGAAACACTGAAGCTTTCTTT. Filled out from reference TRBV7-9 and TRBJ1-1, the complete variable domain reads DTGVSQNPRHKITKRGQNVTFRCDPISEHNRLYWYRQTLGQGPEFLTYFQNEAQLEKSRLLSDRFSAERPKGSFSTLEIQRTEQGDSAMYLCASSPPNRGNTEAFFGQGTRLTVV.

The V call is TRBV6-6, the J call TRBJ2-5, with D unresolved. Trimming removed 7 bases at V and 2 bases at J, with 8 bases between. The CDR3 sequence is 12 residues long. The germline V gene has CDR1 MNHNY and CDR2 SVGAGI (reference sequence). The CDR3 sequence: CASMVTQETQYF. The CDR3 bases are TGTGCCAGCATGGTGACACAAGAGACCCAGTACTTC.

The chain is built from TRBV7-3 and TRBJ2-3, with unresolved D. The length of the CDR3 is 15 residues. V was pared by 5 bases and J by 14 bases, with 26 bases between. Looked up from germline, CDR1 is SGHTA and CDR2 is FQGTGA. The CDR3 region is CASSTAVPATSGLYF. CDR3 coding DNA: TGTGCCAGCAGCACGGCCGTCCCCGCGACCTCAGGATTGTATTTT.

This rearrangement joins TRBV19 to TRBJ1-2; no definite D call. CDR1 is LNHDA, CDR2 SQIVND, per germline (reference sequence). This CDR3 has 14 residues. The V end was cut by 4 bases, the J end by 8 bases, with 17 bases between. CDR3 coding DNA: TGTGCCAGTAGTACCCCGTCGGTTGCGAGGGGCTACACCTTC. This sequence encodes CASSTPSVARGYTF.

The chain links TRBV11-2 to TRBJ1-2; TRBD1 aligns across 7 bases. J was trimmed by 4 bases and V by 4 bases; bases with no gene match: 9. This CDR3 has 15 amino acids. Per germline, CDR1 SGHAT and CDR2 FQNNGV. The CDR3 protein is CASSSPRGTAYGYTF. As DNA, the CDR3 is TGTGCCAGCAGCTCACCCCGTGGGACAGCCTATGGCTACACCTTC. The whole variable domain, remainder taken from reference TRBV11-2 and TRBJ1-2, is EAGVAQSPRYKIIEKRQSVAFWCNPISGHATLYWYQQILGQGPKLLIQFQNNGVVDDSQLPKDRFSAERLKGVDSTLKIQPAKLEDSAVYLCASSSPRGTAYGYTFGSGTRLTVV.

The rearrangement joins TRBV3-1 (or the pseudogene TRBV3-2) to TRBJ2-1, with 9 bases aligning to TRBD1. Germline V gives CDR1 LGHDT, CDR2 YNNKEL (reference sequence). Losses at the gene ends were 6 bases for V and 4 bases for J; bases not matched to a gene: 4. The CDR3 loop spans 14 amino acids. The CDR3 sequence: CASRRQGDYNEQFF. The CDR3, as DNA: TGTGCCAGCAGGCGACAGGGGGATTACAATGAGCAGTTCTTC.

This clone was seen a single time. The chain combines TRBV4-1 with TRBJ2-1; tentative D call: TRBD2 (6 bases). This CDR3 comprises 15 residues. Trimming took 4 bases from V and 5 from J, leaving 15 bases between them. In germline, CDR1 is MGHRA, CDR2 YSYEKL. CDR3 nucleotides: TGCGCCAGCAGCCCCATCGGGGGAGCAAACAATGAGCAGTTCTTC. Residues: CASSPIGGANNEQFF.

Here the CDR3 reads CASTWGIRGNSPLHF. The CDR3 bases are TGTGCCAGTACTTGGGGGATTCGGGGGAATTCACCCCTCCACTTT. The chain is built from TRBV19 and TRBJ1-6; tentative D call: TRBD1 (5 bases). The CDR3 consists of 15 residues. V was clipped by 7 bases and J by 7 bases, with 17 bases between them. Germline values: CDR1 LNHDA, CDR2 SQIVND (reference sequence). Supplemented by reference TRBV19 and TRBJ1-6, the full variable domain reads DGGITQSPKYLFRKEGQNVTLSCEQNLNHDAMYWYRQDPGQGLRLIYYSQIVNDFQKGDIAEGYSVSREKKESFPLTVTSAQKNPTAFYLCASTWGIRGNSPLHFGNGTRLTVT.

The V call is TRBV9, the J call TRBJ1-6, with D unresolved. Per the germline V gene, CDR1 is SGDLS and CDR2 is YYNGEE. The V and J ends lost 0 bases and 5 bases respectively, with 9 bases between them. The CDR3 contains 15 residues. The CDR3 DNA is TGTGCCAGCAGCGTAGAGCAGGCAAATAATTCACCCCTCCACTTT. Amino acid sequence: CASSVEQANNSPLHF.

The chain carries TRBV6-5 and TRBJ2-7; the D gene is possibly TRBD2 (7 bases). The CDR3 is 14 residues long. Trimming removed 2 bases at V and 4 bases at J, with 12 bases between. The germline gives CDR1 MNHEY, CDR2 SVGAGI. CDR3 in DNA: TGTGCCAGCAGTTACGGGGGGGCAGAGTACGAGCAGTACTTC. This encodes CASSYGGAEYEQYF.

This clone has just one count. The gene calls are TRBV7-2 and TRBJ1-6; no reliable D call. Germline values: CDR1 SGHTA, CDR2 FQGNSA. V lost 3 bases and J lost 8, with 8 bases in between. CDR3 length: 13 amino acids. In nucleotides, the CDR3 is TGTGCCAGCAGCTTTTCGGAGTATTCACCCCTCCACTTT. Translated, it gives CASSFSEYSPLHF.

The CDR3, as DNA: TGTGCCAGCAGCCAGACAGGGTCGAACACCGGGGAGCTGTTTTTT. It is translated as CASSQTGSNTGELFF. The V call is TRBV16, the J call TRBJ2-2; TRBD1 matches at 7 bases. The CDR3 is 15 residues long. Germline values: CDR1 KGHSY, CDR2 FQNENV. V lost 3 bases to trimming and J lost 0 bases; unmatched junction nucleotides: 1.

CDR3 sequence: CSVLPNPAPSAGEAQYF. The CDR3 DNA is TGCAGCGTCCTTCCTAATCCCGCCCCCTCCGCCGGAGAAGCCCAGTACTTC. This sequence joins TRBV29-1 and TRBJ2-5; no firm D call. This CDR3 is built from 17 residues. Deletions cut 6 bases from V and 9 bases from J, with 32 bases between. Germline CDR1 reads SQVTM; CDR2 reads ANQGSEA.

The chain links TRBV18 to TRBJ1-2; 10 bases are shared with TRBD1. V was pared by 3 bases and J by 6 bases, with 4 bases of the junction left unmatched. This CDR3 region has 14 residues. CDR1 KGHSH and CDR2 LQKENI come from the germline V gene. The CDR3 DNA follows: TGTGCCAGCTCACCGGGACAGGGGTTTAATGGCTACACCTTC. It is translated as CASSPGQGFNGYTF.

This chain links TRBV18 with TRBJ1-3; D unclear. V was shortened by 4 bases and J by 0 bases, with 10 bases between the two germline ends. Germline-derived CDR1 and CDR2 are KGHSH and LQKENI. The CDR3 runs to 15 residues. The CDR3 DNA reads TGTGCCAGCTCACAAGAGGCTAACTCTGGAAACACCATATATTTT. Translated: CASSQEANSGNTIYF.

The rearrangement links TRBV27 to TRBJ1-1; D possibly corresponds to TRBD1 (6 bases). With 2 bases removed from V and 1 base from J, the gap between germline ends came to 14 bases. The CDR3 covers 16 residues. The germline CDR1 and CDR2 sequences are MNHEY and SMNVEV (reference sequence). The CDR3 sequence is CASSLRQAGANTEAFF. In DNA form, the CDR3 reads TGTGCCAGCAGTTTAAGACAGGCCGGCGCGAACACTGAAGCTTTCTTT.

This chain links TRBV6-4 with TRBJ1-4; 7 bases agree with TRBD1. V trimming: 9 bases; J trimming: 0 bases; junction bases outside the gene matches: 13. Germline assignment: CDR1 MRHNA and CDR2 SNTAGT. This CDR3 comprises 17 residues. CDR3: CASGPRGQGATNEKLFF. The CDR3 coding sequence is TGTGCCAGTGGGCCGAGGGGGCAGGGGGCAACTAATGAAAAACTGTTTTTT.